What follows are 20 T cell receptor beta chains derived from one specimen sequenced in a study of CD8+ T cells in alopecia areata. It was cDNA, reverse transcribed from extracted RNA, that served as the sequencing template. Clones were sequenced by immunoSEQ multiplex PCR, and TCRdb holds only the in-frame ones, with some missing. In the table there are some 220,000 clones, 50% to 70% of which are singletons. Treatment defined: oral pan-JAK inhibitor, 5-10 mg twice daily. The sample consisted of CD4+ T cells sorted from blood, taken at week 4, from a patient treated with tofacitinib. The receptor set was obtained from a human donor with alopecia areata.

The chain recombines TRBV9 with TRBJ1-6; D uncertain. V was pared by 4 bases and J by 10 bases, with 12 bases between. Germline lookup yields CDR1 SGDLS and CDR2 YYNGEE. The CDR3 has 13 residues. The DNA of the CDR3 is TGTGCCAGCAGCCCTGGAAGTAGATCACCCCTCCACTTT. Translation: CASSPGSRSPLHF. Variable domain in full (rest from reference TRBV9 and TRBJ1-6): DSGVTQTPKHLITATGQRVTLRCSPRSGDLSVYWYQQSLDQGLQFLIQYYNGEERAKGNILERFSAQQFPDLHSELNLSSLELGDSALYFCASSPGSRSPLHFGNGTRLTVT.

This chain connects TRBV2 to TRBJ1-5; weak D call: TRBD1 (5 bases). V lost 2 bases and J lost 9, with 14 bases in between. The CDR3 is made up of 14 amino acids. CDR1 is SNHLY and CDR2 is FYNNEI in the germline V gene. The CDR3 sequence: CASSETAGSGPQHF. The CDR3 bases are TGTGCCAGCAGTGAAACGGCAGGGAGCGGGCCCCAGCATTTT. Complete variable domain (other parts from reference TRBV2 and TRBJ1-5): EPEVTQTPSHQVTQMGQEVILRCVPISNHLYFYWYRQILGQKVEFLVSFYNNEISEKSEIFDDQFSVERPDGSNFTLKIRSTKLEDSAMYFCASSETAGSGPQHFGDGTRLSIL.

The chain uses TRBV10-3 and TRBJ2-1; 7 bases line up with TRBD2. This CDR3 has 16 residues. Germline V gives CDR1 ENHRY, CDR2 SYGVKD. The V gene end was trimmed by 0 bases and the J gene end by 4 bases; junction bases not matched to a gene: 6. The CDR3 nucleotides read TGTGCCATCAGTGAGTCGAGGGCGCGGGGGTACAATGAGCAGTTCTTC. It encodes CAISESRARGYNEQFF.

The chain couples TRBV15 to TRBJ2-1, with TRBD2 identical over 9 bases. Germline loops: CDR1 LNHNV, CDR2 YYDKDF (reference sequence). J lost 6 bases, V lost 3 bases, and 6 bases had no gene match. The CDR3 is 15 amino acids. CDR3 region: CATSRLAGKINEQFF. For the CDR3, the DNA is TGTGCCACCAGCAGGCTAGCGGGGAAAATCAATGAGCAGTTCTTC.

The V and J genes are TRBV6-6 and TRBJ1-2; 9 bases fit TRBD1. CDR1 and CDR2 from the germline V gene are MNHNY and SVGAGI (reference sequence). This CDR3 comprises 13 residues. V lost 7 bases and J lost 3; bases outside the gene matches: 3. The CDR3 DNA follows: TGTGCCAGCACCCGGACAGGGGACTATGGCTACACCTTC. Translated, it gives CASTRTGDYGYTF.

This clone was detected only a few times. The chain has TRBV27 and TRBJ1-5; D perhaps matches TRBD1 (5 bases). This CDR3 is built from 14 residues. V was pared by 1 base and J by 7 bases, with 11 bases between. Germline CDR1 and CDR2: MNHEY and SMNVEV (reference sequence). DNA for the CDR3: TGTGCCAGCAGTTTATTCGGCAGGGAGCAGCCCCAGCATTTT. This gives the protein CASSLFGREQPQHF.

This clone was found once. The genes are TRBV27 and TRBJ2-5; unclear D gene. The germline V gene encodes CDR1 MNHEY and CDR2 SMNVEV (reference sequence). Trimming stripped 7 bases from V and 6 bases from J, with 15 bases between. CDR3 length equals 13 residues. In nucleotides, the CDR3 is TGTGCCAGCAAAGATTCGGGTAGGAAGACCCAGTACTTC. Translation: CASKDSGRKTQYF.

The chain employs TRBV14 and TRBJ2-5; TRBD2 matches 7 bases. Germline trimming cut 5 bases from V and 5 bases from J; bases unmatched to any gene: 8. The V gene's germline CDR1 is SGHDN and CDR2 FVKESK. The CDR3 spans 14 residues. CDR3 protein: CASSTLASRETQYF. For the CDR3, the DNA is TGTGCCAGCAGCACACTAGCGAGTCGGGAGACCCAGTACTTC.

This clone has just one count. J is TRBJ2-1 and V is TRBV30; no firm D call. Germline CDR1 reads GTSNPN; CDR2 reads SVGIG (reference sequence). The CDR3 totals 14 residues. Trimming removed 2 bases from V and 0 bases from J, with 8 bases in between. CDR3 coding DNA: TGTGCCTGGAGTTCGGTCCTCTCCTACAATGAGCAGTTCTTC. Protein sequence: CAWSSVLSYNEQFF.

The chain employs TRBV29-1 and TRBJ1-2, with TRBD1 identical over 9 bases. Germline V lookup: CDR1 SQVTM, CDR2 ANQGSEA. This CDR3 spans 14 amino acids. V shed 4 bases, J shed 4 bases, and the junction held 7 bases outside the gene matches. The CDR3 protein is CSVGRDRVGYGYTF. The CDR3 region has the DNA TGCAGCGTTGGCCGGGACAGGGTGGGCTATGGCTACACCTTC.

The chain recombines TRBV4-1 with TRBJ1-2, with D unclear. V gave up 1 base and J gave up 4 bases, with 10 bases separating them. Germline lookup yields CDR1 MGHRA and CDR2 YSYEKL. The CDR3 runs 14 residues. The CDR3 region has the DNA TGCGCCAGCAGCCAAGGGTACGACTTCTATGGCTACACCTTC. Translation gives CASSQGYDFYGYTF.

A few counts support this clone. The chain uses TRBV19 and TRBJ1-2; D may be TRBD1 (6 bases). CDR1 and CDR2 (germline): LNHDA, SQIVND (reference sequence). CDR3 length equals 15 residues. Trimming cost V 5 bases and J 7 bases, with 20 bases left between them. CDR3 nucleotides: TGTGCCAGTAGTGTGGACAGCGTCCGGGATGGTGGCTACACCTTC. Translation gives CASSVDSVRDGGYTF.

The J gene is TRBJ1-3, the V gene TRBV29-1; D is unclear. The closer fit of TRBJ2-2 to the DNA end suggests the J call may be wrong. Germline V lookup: CDR1 SQVTM, CDR2 ANQGSEA. CDR3 length equals 14 residues. Written as DNA, the CDR3 is TGCAGCGCCTTGTCCGGGTCCTCTGGGGAGGAGCTGTTTTTT. The encoded protein is CSALSGSSGEELFF.

The rearrangement joins TRBV5-6 to TRBJ1-1; D may be TRBD1 (6 bases). The CDR3 totals 17 residues. Germline-derived CDR1 and CDR2 are SGHDT and YYEEEE. V shed 4 bases and J shed 3 bases, with 22 bases lying between them. The CDR3 region is CASSPPVGQRKDTEAFF. CDR3 nucleotide sequence: TGTGCCAGCAGCCCACCGGTGGGACAACGGAAGGACACTGAAGCTTTCTTT.

This clone was observed a few times. DNA of the CDR3: TGCAGCGTAGGGACAGCCAGAGTAGGAAGCACTGAAGCTTTCTTT. It translates to CSVGTARVGSTEAFF. This chain joins TRBV29-1 and TRBJ1-1; 7 bases agree with TRBD1. Germline assignment: CDR1 SQVTM and CDR2 ANQGSEA. Trimming removed 6 bases from V and 4 bases from J; junction bases left unmatched: 14. The CDR3 runs 15 residues. The full variable domain, in which reference TRBV29-1 and TRBJ1-1 provide the parts outside the CDR3, is SAVISQKPSRDICQRGTSLTIQCQVDSQVTMMFWYRQQPGQSLTLIATANQGSEATYESGFVIDKFPISRPNLTFSTLTVSNMSPEDSSIYLCSVGTARVGSTEAFFGQGTRLTVV.

This clone showed up just a few times. The chain couples TRBV4-3 to TRBJ2-1; unclear D gene. This CDR3 is 13 amino acids long. Germline-derived CDR1 and CDR2 are LGHNA and YSLEER. The V end was cut by 1 base, the J end by 8 bases, with 9 bases between. The DNA of the CDR3 is TGCGCCAGCAGCCAAGCACCTATCGATGAGCAGTTCTTC. Translation gives CASSQAPIDEQFF.

The chain joins TRBV29-1 to TRBJ2-3; D is uncertain. Germline CDR1 SQVTM, CDR2 ANQGSEA. The CDR3 runs 11 residues. Trimming shortened V by 7 bases and J by 0 bases, and 5 bases separated the two germline ends. The CDR3, as DNA: TGCAGCGCCCGTAGCACAGATACGCAGTATTTT. Encoded protein: CSARSTDTQYF.

The chain carries TRBV2 and TRBJ2-7; a possible D gene is TRBD2 (5 bases). The V end lost 7 bases, the J end lost 2 bases, and 9 bases lay between the germline ends. The length of the CDR3 is 12 residues. Germline V gene lookup returns CDR1 SNHLY and CDR2 FYNNEI. The CDR3 loop reads CASNRETYEQYF. The CDR3 nucleotides are TGTGCCAGCAATAGGGAGACCTACGAGCAGTACTTC.

J is TRBJ1-1 and V is TRBV7-8; D is undetermined. Germline CDR1 reads SGHVS; CDR2 reads FQNEAQ. This CDR3 has 15 residues. Trimming pared 1 base from V and 0 bases from J, leaving 9 bases between. CDR3 DNA: TGTGCCAGCAGCTTAGGTCAGTCTCTGAACACTGAAGCTTTCTTT. Protein sequence: CASSLGQSLNTEAFF.

This clone occurred once. The chain is built from TRBV27 and TRBJ1-5, with 9 bases that match TRBD1. The J segment lost 3 bases and the V segment lost 8 bases, leaving 8 bases of the junction unmatched. This CDR3 region has 15 residues. Looked up from germline, CDR1 is MNHEY and CDR2 is SMNVEV (reference sequence). The CDR3 spells CASSRRTGDNQPQHF. DNA of the CDR3: TGTGCCAGCTCAAGGAGGACAGGGGACAATCAGCCCCAGCATTTT.